These 23 T cell receptor beta chains share one sample of origin, sequenced in a study of T cell changes during pregnancy in multiple sclerosis. Profiled with immunoSEQ multiplex PCR; TCRdb holds only in-frame clones, not every one. The table has around 100,000 clones, over 75% seen once. Material: peripheral blood, obtained in the second trimester of pregnancy. Receptors originate from a female donor in good health, enrolled as a control in a pregnancy study.

The J gene is TRBJ2-2, the V gene TRBV7-2; TRBD2 matches at 9 bases. The germline V gene encodes CDR1 SGHTA and CDR2 FQGNSA. The CDR3 extends over 17 amino acids. With 5 bases clipped from V and 4 bases from J, the junction kept 11 bases outside the gene matches. CDR3 DNA: TGTGCCAGCAGCCAATCTCCCGGGACTAGCTTCACCGGGGAGCTGTTTTTT. This codes for CASSQSPGTSFTGELFF.

V and J are TRBV5-4 and TRBJ1-1; no reliable D call. Germline V gene lookup returns CDR1 SGHNT and CDR2 YYREEE (reference sequence). This CDR3 has 14 amino acids. V shed 1 base and J shed 0 bases, with 7 bases lying between them. Written as DNA, the CDR3 is TGTGCCAGCAGCTTGCACAGCTTGAACACTGAAGCTTTCTTT. Translation: CASSLHSLNTEAFF. Complete variable domain (other parts from reference TRBV5-4 and TRBJ1-1): ETGVTQSPTHLIKTRGQQVTLRCSSQSGHNTVSWYQQALGQGPQFIFQYYREEENGRGNFPPRFSGLQFPNYSSELNVNALELDDSALYLCASSLHSLNTEAFFGQGTRLTVV.

The chain joins TRBV9 to TRBJ2-3, with 8 bases matching TRBD1. Germline V gives CDR1 SGDLS, CDR2 YYNGEE. J lost 0 bases, V lost 5 bases, and 8 bases had no gene match. This CDR3 has 16 amino acids. CDR3 residues: CASSRPRDRSTDTQYF. The DNA for the CDR3 is TGTGCCAGCAGTAGACCACGGGACAGGAGCACAGATACGCAGTATTTT.

The chain couples TRBV5-8 to TRBJ2-7; TRBD1 agrees at 10 bases. Per the germline V gene, CDR1 is SGHTS and CDR2 is YDEGEE. This CDR3 region has 14 residues. V was clipped by 3 bases and J by 4 bases; unmatched bases: 4. CDR3 nucleotides: TGTGCCAGCAGCTCCGACAGGGGGCGGTACGAGCAGTACTTC. Translated, it gives CASSSDRGRYEQYF.

The gene calls are TRBV5-4 and TRBJ2-2; TRBD1 matches 9 bases. The length of the CDR3 is 16 residues. The trim removed 4 bases at V and 6 bases at J, leaving 10 bases unmatched. CDR1 and CDR2 (germline): SGHNT, YYREEE (reference sequence). The CDR3 here is CASSPPGTGRAGELFF. CDR3 sequence (DNA): TGTGCCAGCAGCCCTCCCGGGACAGGGAGGGCCGGGGAGCTGTTTTTT. The full variable domain, rest sourced from reference TRBV5-4 and TRBJ2-2, is ETGVTQSPTHLIKTRGQQVTLRCSSQSGHNTVSWYQQALGQGPQFIFQYYREEENGRGNFPPRFSGLQFPNYSSELNVNALELDDSALYLCASSPPGTGRAGELFFGEGSRLTVL.

The chain employs TRBV28 and TRBJ1-5, with 10 bases that match TRBD1. Trimming at V came to 3 bases and at J to 1 base, leaving 3 bases not matched to a gene. Germline V gene data show CDR1 as MDHEN and CDR2 as SYDVKM. The CDR3 has 16 amino acids. The DNA of the CDR3 is TGTGCCAGCAGTTTTTGGGGACAGGGGAGCAATCAGCCCCAGCATTTT. It yields the protein CASSFWGQGSNQPQHF. The full variable domain, rest sourced from reference TRBV28 and TRBJ1-5, is DVKVTQSSRYLVKRTGEKVFLECVQDMDHENMFWYRQDPGLGLRLIYFSYDVKMKEKGDIPEGYSVSREKKERFSLILESASTNQTSMYLCASSFWGQGSNQPQHFGDGTRLSIL.

The V and J genes are TRBV7-2 and TRBJ2-1; TRBD2 aligns across 10 bases. This CDR3 spans 18 amino acids. Germline V gene sequence: CDR1 SGHTA, CDR2 FQGNSA. V lost 4 bases and J lost 6; bases outside the gene matches: 15. The CDR3 loop is CASSSLAGEYVRGNEQFF. Here the CDR3 DNA reads TGTGCCAGCAGCTCCCTAGCGGGAGAGTATGTCCGTGGCAATGAGCAGTTCTTC.

The J gene is TRBJ1-2, the V gene TRBV5-1, with D possibly being TRBD1 (6 bases). CDR1 is SGHRS and CDR2 is YFSETQ in the germline V gene. Between the trimmed V and J ends, which lost 5 bases and 0 bases, there was a span of 17 bases. This CDR3 is built from 16 residues. CDR3 protein: CASRPSGGGPNYGYTF. The CDR3 bases are TGCGCCAGCAGGCCCAGTGGGGGGGGGCCTAACTATGGCTACACCTTC.

This chain's CDR3 is CASSLDLGAYQPQHF. The CDR3 bases are TGTGCCAGCAGCCTCGATCTGGGGGCCTATCAGCCCCAGCATTTT. The chain is built from TRBV5-4 and TRBJ1-5, with a weak D call TRBD1 (6 bases). The CDR3 contains 15 residues. V was pared by 4 bases and J by 5 bases, with 16 bases between. Germline values: CDR1 SGHNT, CDR2 YYREEE (reference sequence). Drawing the rest from reference TRBV5-4 and TRBJ1-5, the complete variable domain is ETGVTQSPTHLIKTRGQQVTLRCSSQSGHNTVSWYQQALGQGPQFIFQYYREEENGRGNFPPRFSGLQFPNYSSELNVNALELDDSALYLCASSLDLGAYQPQHFGDGTRLSIL.

The table lists this clone with a count of one. The chain links TRBV9 to TRBJ2-5; 9 nucleotides agree with TRBD2. CDR3 length: 16 amino acids. Trimming cost V 0 bases and J 1 base; bases outside gene matches: 4. Germline CDR1 is SGDLS and CDR2 is YYNGEE. CDR3 nucleotide sequence: TGTGCCAGCAGCGTAGCCGGGACTAGCCTCCAAGAGACCCAGTACTTC. Its translation: CASSVAGTSLQETQYF.

V usage is TRBV30 and J usage is TRBJ2-3; D not certain. Trimming removed 1 base at V and 4 bases at J, with 15 bases between. CDR1 is GTSNPN and CDR2 is SVGIG in the germline V gene (reference sequence). This CDR3 is 15 amino acids long. CDR3 amino acids: CAWSETALRADTQYF. The CDR3, as DNA: TGTGCCTGGAGTGAAACAGCTCTACGCGCAGATACGCAGTATTTT.

This chain joins TRBV5-4 and TRBJ2-1, with TRBD2 matching 8 bases. The V gene end was trimmed by 1 base and the J gene end by 6 bases; junction bases not matched to a gene: 6. CDR3 size: 15 residues. The V gene's germline CDR1 is SGHNT and CDR2 YYREEE (reference sequence). This chain's CDR3 is CASSLRSGGGNEQFF. The DNA of the CDR3 is TGTGCCAGCAGCTTGAGGTCGGGAGGGGGCAATGAGCAGTTCTTC.

This sequence joins TRBV6-1 and TRBJ1-5, with TRBD1 identical over 9 bases. CDR1 MNHNS and CDR2 SASEGT come from the germline V gene. The CDR3 has 12 amino acids. With V trimmed by 10 bases and J by 9 bases, 7 bases remained unmatched. The CDR3 loop is CATTGTGRPQHF. The CDR3 bases are TGTGCCACCACAGGGACAGGGCGGCCCCAGCATTTT.

The table lists this clone with a count of one. The J gene is TRBJ1-4, the V gene TRBV2; 10 nucleotides line up with TRBD1. The V gene end was trimmed by 6 bases and the J gene end by 7 bases; junction bases not matched to a gene: 5. In germline, CDR1 is SNHLY, CDR2 FYNNEI. This CDR3 has 14 residues. The CDR3, as DNA: TGTGCCAGCAGGGCTGACAGGGGGCGTGAAAAACTGTTTTTT. Its translation is CASRADRGREKLFF.

With regard to this clone: The junction differs from germline at one of its ends, possibly a read error. V gene TRBV7-8 combines with J gene TRBJ1-6; 10 bases are shared with TRBD1. Germline V gives CDR1 SGHVS, CDR2 FQNEAQ. The CDR3 extends over 20 amino acids. The CDR3 DNA sequence: TGTGCCAGCAGCCCCTCAACCGGGACAGGGGCCGCCTCCCATAATTCACCCCTCCACTTT. Translating gives CASSPSTGTGAASHNSPLHF.

This sequence joins TRBV11-2 and TRBJ1-6; possible D gene TRBD1, 5 bases. This CDR3 spans 15 amino acids. Trimming took off 7 bases at V and 5 bases at J, with 15 bases between the two ends. Germline values: CDR1 SGHAT, CDR2 FQNNGV. CDR3 bases: TGTGCCAGCAAGCTAGCGGGACTGGATAATTCACCCCTCCACTTT. Translation gives CASKLAGLDNSPLHF.

This chain uses TRBV27 with TRBJ2-2; TRBD1 is a possible D gene (6 bases). The V and J ends lost 5 bases and 3 bases respectively, with 13 bases between them. The CDR3 extends over 15 amino acids. The germline CDR1 and CDR2 sequences are MNHEY and SMNVEV (reference sequence). The CDR3 protein is CASSLLQGYTGELFF. Written as DNA, the CDR3 is TGTGCCAGCAGTCTACTACAGGGATACACCGGGGAGCTGTTTTTT.

J is TRBJ1-2 and V is TRBV6-1; maybe TRBD1 (6 bases). V lost 1 base and J 5 bases, leaving 11 bases between the germline ends. The germline V gene encodes CDR1 MNHNS and CDR2 SASEGT. This CDR3 has 14 amino acids. The CDR3 coding sequence is TGTGCCAGCAGTGAAGGTGGGGGCTGGTATGGCTACACCTTC. This encodes CASSEGGGWYGYTF.

This chain joins TRBV11-2 and TRBJ2-1; D is perhaps TRBD2 (5 bases). Germline V gene data show CDR1 as SGHAT and CDR2 as FQNNGV. This CDR3 has 11 residues. V was trimmed by 6 bases and J by 10 bases, leaving 10 bases between them. The CDR3 protein is CASSLPGEQFF. In DNA form, the CDR3 reads TGTGCCAGCAGTCTACCGGGGGAGCAGTTCTTC.

The chain combines TRBV19 with TRBJ1-1; no reliable D call. Germline lookup yields CDR1 LNHDA and CDR2 SQIVND (reference sequence). This CDR3 region has 13 residues. The V gene lost 4 bases and the J gene lost 0 bases, with 6 bases spanning the gap. CDR3 sequence reads: CASSTPVNTEAFF. The CDR3 nucleotides are TGTGCCAGTAGTACCCCAGTGAACACTGAAGCTTTCTTT.

This chain connects TRBV7-2 to TRBJ2-7; 14 bases align to TRBD2. Germline-derived CDR1 and CDR2 are SGHTA and FQGNSA. V was clipped by 5 bases and J by 7 bases; unmatched bases: 7. The CDR3 loop spans 15 amino acids. The CDR3 sequence is CASSVRLAGGLEQYF. As DNA, the CDR3 is TGTGCCAGCAGCGTGCGACTAGCGGGGGGGCTTGAGCAGTACTTC.

J is TRBJ2-3 and V is TRBV27, with a tentative D call TRBD1 (5 bases). The CDR3 extends over 14 amino acids. Germline V gives CDR1 MNHEY, CDR2 SMNVEV (reference sequence). Trimming shortened V by 0 bases and J by 2 bases, and 6 bases separated the two germline ends. The CDR3 nucleotides are TGTGCCAGCAGTTTATCGGGGCCCACAGATACGCAGTATTTT. This sequence encodes CASSLSGPTDTQYF.

V usage is TRBV28 and J usage is TRBJ1-5; D call uncertain. Germline V gene data show CDR1 as MDHEN and CDR2 as SYDVKM. Trimming shortened V by 6 bases and J by 1 base, and 10 bases separated the two germline ends. The CDR3 covers 14 residues. DNA of the CDR3: TGTGCCAGCAGATCGGGAACGAGCAATCAGCCCCAGCATTTT. Its protein product is CASRSGTSNQPQHF.